Listed here are 11 T cell receptor beta chains from one sample, sequenced in a study of blood T cell repertoires in COVID-19. Profiled with immunoSEQ multiplex PCR; TCRdb holds only in-frame clones, not every one. The data hold more than 200,000 clones, with about nine tenths observed a single time. The material sequenced was peripheral blood. These receptors originate from a man aged 45-65 years with COVID-19, enrolled during active disease.

This clone has just one count. V gene TRBV28 combines with J gene TRBJ1-2; D not certain. Trimming took off 3 bases at V and 4 bases at J, with 9 bases between the two ends. This CDR3 comprises 13 residues. In germline, CDR1 is MDHEN, CDR2 SYDVKM. CDR3 sequence reads: CASSFQGGYGYTF. CDR3 sequence (DNA): TGTGCCAGCAGTTTTCAAGGCGGCTATGGCTACACCTTC.

This chain uses TRBV2 with TRBJ2-5, with 13 positions matching TRBD2. The CDR3 is 15 amino acids. J was trimmed by 9 bases and V by 3 bases; bases with no gene match: 7. Germline CDR1 reads SNHLY; CDR2 reads FYNNEI. CDR3 nucleotides: TGTGCCAGCAGTGATAAGGGACTAGCGGGATCTGCCCAGTACTTC. It is translated as CASSDKGLAGSAQYF.

The chain links TRBV2 to TRBJ1-5, with 7 bases lining up with TRBD1. CDR3 length: 14 amino acids. Germline CDR1 and CDR2: SNHLY and FYNNEI. Germline trimming cut 3 bases from V and 1 base from J; bases unmatched to any gene: 0. CDR3 bases: TGTGCCAGCAGTGAGGGACAGAGCAATCAGCCCCAGCATTTT. It translates to CASSEGQSNQPQHF.

The chain combines TRBV25-1 with TRBJ1-1; no firm D call. Germline CDR1 reads MGHDK; CDR2 reads SYGVNS. V lost 5 bases and J 6 bases, leaving 19 bases between the germline ends. The CDR3 is 15 amino acids. CDR3 loop: CASSSVGSLRPEAFF. The CDR3 coding sequence is TGTGCCAGCAGTTCCGTGGGCTCTCTTAGGCCTGAAGCTTTCTTT. The full variable domain, rest sourced from reference TRBV25-1 and TRBJ1-1, is EADIYQTPRYLVIGTGKKITLECSQTMGHDKMYWYQQDPGMELHLIHYSYGVNSTEKGDLSSESTVSRIRTEHFPLTLESARPSHTSQYLCASSSVGSLRPEAFFGQGTRLTVV.

The chain employs TRBV27 and TRBJ2-1, with D unclear. The V and J ends lost 5 bases and 4 bases respectively, with 18 bases between them. This CDR3 contains 16 residues. The germline CDR1 and CDR2 sequences are MNHEY and SMNVEV (reference sequence). The CDR3 is CASSPLIGTTYNEQFF. The CDR3 DNA sequence: TGTGCCAGCAGTCCCCTTATCGGAACTACTTACAATGAGCAGTTCTTC.

The sample holds a few counts of this clone. The chain employs TRBV2 and TRBJ1-5; 7 bases fit TRBD1. Germline V gene lookup returns CDR1 SNHLY and CDR2 FYNNEI. This CDR3 has 16 residues. Trimming took 5 bases from V and 1 from J; bases not matched to a gene: 8. CDR3 DNA sequence: TGTGCCAGCAGTTTACAGGGGACGTGGAGCAATCAGCCCCAGCATTTT. It specifies CASSLQGTWSNQPQHF.

The chain couples TRBV9 to TRBJ1-2; 8 bases map to TRBD1. The CDR3 is made up of 16 amino acids. CDR1 SGDLS and CDR2 YYNGEE come from the germline V gene. The V segment lost 1 base and the J segment 0 bases; nucleotides outside the gene matches: 5. CDR3 loop: CASSVLGTGANYGYTF. CDR3 coding DNA: TGTGCCAGCAGCGTACTCGGGACAGGAGCTAACTATGGCTACACCTTC.

The chain employs TRBV4-1 and TRBJ1-1, with 9 bases lining up with TRBD1. The germline CDR1 and CDR2 sequences are MGHRA and YSYEKL. J lost 5 bases, V lost 0 bases, and 7 bases had no gene match. This CDR3 comprises 16 residues. The CDR3 sequence is CASSQDGTGIRTEAFF. In DNA form, the CDR3 reads TGCGCCAGCAGCCAAGATGGGACAGGGATAAGGACTGAAGCTTTCTTT.

The chain combines TRBV7-8 with TRBJ1-1; 10 positions agree with TRBD1. Germline V gives CDR1 SGHVS, CDR2 FQNEAQ. The CDR3 runs 15 residues. J gave up 7 bases and V 8 bases, and 13 bases lay outside the gene matches. CDR3 region: CASGVGQGFVSEAFF. The CDR3 DNA follows: TGTGCCAGCGGTGTGGGACAGGGGTTTGTTAGTGAAGCTTTCTTT.

The rearrangement uses TRBV5-5 and TRBJ2-5; 8 nucleotides line up with TRBD2. Germline lookup yields CDR1 SGHKS and CDR2 YYEKEE (reference sequence). V shed 4 bases and J 2 bases; nucleotides not matched to a gene: 22. The CDR3 loop spans 20 amino acids. CDR3 nucleotides: TGTGCCAGCAGCCAGGGATTAGCGGGGACCACCAAGTCTAAGCAAGAGACCCAGTACTTC. Translation gives CASSQGLAGTTKSKQETQYF.

The genes are TRBV10-3 and TRBJ1-4; TRBD1 might be the D (6 bases). The CDR3 runs to 17 residues. CDR1 is ENHRY, CDR2 SYGVKD, per germline. Trimming took 1 base from V and 8 from J, leaving 20 bases between them. The CDR3 nucleotides are TGTGCCATCAGTGAGTGGGACACCTCCACGCGAGGGGAAAAACTGTTTTTT. It encodes CAISEWDTSTRGEKLFF.